This T cell receptor (beta chain) was retrieved from a study of graft-versus-host responses after intestinal transplantation. The wider study: Transplantation in recipients was multivisceral, liver-intestinal, or isolated intestinal. Anti-thymocyte globulin induction was given to all recipients, followed by tacrolimus and steroids for roughly 3 years. Study-level points and caveats: Allografts of patients with graft-donor T cell macrochimerism showed high graft-versus-host to host-versus-graft clone ratios. Researchers found GvH clones in recipient marrow, and some showed up first in ileum or blood.

A word on this clone: Its matching antigen is unknown.

The CDR3 extends over 16 amino acids. Per germline, CDR1 KGHSH and CDR2 LQKENI. Trimming stripped 2 bases from V and 1 base from J, with 14 bases between. Sequencing was performed with immunoSEQ multiplex PCR; in TCRdb, only in-frame clones are kept and a portion is missing. This table holds some 130,000 clones, just under 95% found once. The receptor's source is a human donor who received an intestinal transplant. V is TRBV18 and J is TRBJ1-2, with no clear D. Sequences were derived from unstimulated CD4+ T cells sorted from spleen or lymph node cells, sampled before intestinal transplant. For the CDR3, the DNA is TGTGCCAGCTCACCATTTTCTGGAACCTTTAACTATGGCTACACCTTC. This codes for CASSPFSGTFNYGYTF.